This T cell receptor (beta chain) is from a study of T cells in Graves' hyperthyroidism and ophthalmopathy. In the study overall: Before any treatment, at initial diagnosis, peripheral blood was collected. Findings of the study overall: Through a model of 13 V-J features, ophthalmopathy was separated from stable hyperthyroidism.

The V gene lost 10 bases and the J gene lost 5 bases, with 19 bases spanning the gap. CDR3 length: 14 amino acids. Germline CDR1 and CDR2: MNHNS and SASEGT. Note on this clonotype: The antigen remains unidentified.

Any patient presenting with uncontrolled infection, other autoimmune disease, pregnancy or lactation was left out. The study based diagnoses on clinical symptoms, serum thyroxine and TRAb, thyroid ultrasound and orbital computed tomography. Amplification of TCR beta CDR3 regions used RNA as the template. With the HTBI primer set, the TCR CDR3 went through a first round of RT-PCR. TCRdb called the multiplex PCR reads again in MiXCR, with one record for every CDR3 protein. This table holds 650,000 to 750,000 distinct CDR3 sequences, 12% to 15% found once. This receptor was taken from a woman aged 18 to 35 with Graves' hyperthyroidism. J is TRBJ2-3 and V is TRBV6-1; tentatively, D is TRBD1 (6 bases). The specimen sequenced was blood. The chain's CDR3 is CAIRKQGRGDTQYF. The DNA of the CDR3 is TGTGCCATCAGAAAACAGGGTCGTGGAGATACGCAGTATTTT.